These 14 T cell receptor beta chains were sequenced from one sample in a study of breast tumors, draining lymph nodes, adjacent tissues. TCRdb re-called the multiplex PCR reads with MiXCR, one entry per CDR3 protein. The sample holds hundreds of thousands of distinct CDR3 sequences, about a third seen once. Breast cancer patients provided tissue from their axillary draining lymph nodes. Sequencing was done on a sample of axillary lymph node tissue. These receptors were taken from a female donor with breast cancer. Some clones in this sample may be carry-over from other donors' samples.

The chain joins TRBV5-1 to TRBJ1-3; no firm D call. The CDR3 spans 15 residues. Germline V gives CDR1 SGHRS, CDR2 YFSETQ. Deletions cut 3 bases from V and 0 bases from J, with 10 bases between. The CDR3 here is CASSSSGSSGNTIYF. As DNA, the CDR3 is TGCGCCAGCAGCTCAAGCGGGAGCTCTGGAAACACCATATATTTT.

This chain connects TRBV10-3 to TRBJ2-3, with TRBD2 matching over 8 bases. Germline loops: CDR1 ENHRY, CDR2 SYGVKD. The CDR3 contains 12 residues. For the CDR3, the DNA is TGTGCAACGACTAGCGGCACAGATACGCAGTATTTT. Encoded protein: CATTSGTDTQYF.

This clonotype was seen ten or more times. The chain uses TRBV7-9 and TRBJ2-1, with D perhaps TRBD2 (6 bases). The V end lost 1 base, the J end lost 7 bases, and 17 bases lay between the germline ends. CDR1 is SEHNR, CDR2 FQNEAQ, per germline (reference sequence). This CDR3 is built from 16 residues. CDR3 sequence reads: CASSLVTSMAANEQFF. The DNA for the CDR3 is TGTGCCAGCAGCTTAGTCACTAGCATGGCGGCTAATGAGCAGTTCTTC. Looking up the rest from reference TRBV7-9 and TRBJ2-1 gives the full variable domain: DTGVSQNPRHKITKRGQNVTFRCDPISEHNRLYWYRQTLGQGPEFLTYFQNEAQLEKSRLLSDRFSAERPKGSFSTLEIQRTEQGDSAMYLCASSLVTSMAANEQFFGPGTRLTVL.

This clonotype was found many times. This chain joins TRBV2 and TRBJ2-7; 9 nucleotides line up with TRBD1. This CDR3 spans 15 amino acids. CDR1 is SNHLY and CDR2 is FYNNEI in the germline V gene. The trim removed 5 bases at V and 6 bases at J, leaving 11 bases unmatched. For the CDR3, the DNA is TGTGCCAGCAGTAAGGGGGGACAGGGAGCCTCCGAGCAGTACTTC. As protein: CASSKGGQGASEQYF.

Ten or more counts support this clonotype. This may come from a read error, since a much larger clone is one base off. The V gene is TRBV6-4, the J gene TRBJ2-3, with 12 bases identical to TRBD2. The CDR3 runs to 16 residues. From germline, CDR1 is MRHNA and CDR2 SNTAGT. The J segment lost 0 bases and the V segment lost 5 bases, leaving 3 bases of the junction unmatched. CDR3 protein: CASSHGTSGSTDTQYF. In DNA form, the CDR3 reads TGTGCCAGCAGTCACGGGACTAGCGGGAGCACAGATACGCAGTATTTT.

This clonotype was recorded many times. J is TRBJ2-1 and V is TRBV9; 10 nucleotides align to TRBD2. The CDR3 consists of 18 residues. The J segment lost 4 bases and the V segment lost 2 bases, leaving 12 bases of the junction unmatched. From germline, CDR1 is SGDLS and CDR2 YYNGEE. CDR3 bases: TGTGCCAGCAGCGTCAGGACTAGCGGACTAGGGGCTTACAATGAGCAGTTCTTC. Protein product: CASSVRTSGLGAYNEQFF.

With regard to this clonotype: Given the absence of the conserved phenylalanine or tryptophan at the CDR3 end, a read error is likely. Because the CDR3's place on the DNA is in doubt, the DNA is left out and the CDR3 is given as listed by TCRdb. CDR3 amino acids: CATSKGSTGELFS. The chain links TRBV15 to TRBJ2-2. The germline gives CDR1 LNHNV, CDR2 YYDKDF (reference sequence). From its first to its last residue, the CDR3 has 13 amino acids.

A remark on this clonotype: Germline is not matched at one junction end, which may reflect a read error. The V gene is TRBV20-1, the J gene TRBJ2-5, with 11 bases lining up with TRBD2. Germline lookup yields CDR1 DFQATT and CDR2 SNEGSKA (reference sequence). The CDR3 is 15 residues long. CDR3 DNA sequence: TGCAGTGCTAGAGATCTAGCGGGGGGTCAGGAGATCCAGTACTTC. Translated: CSARDLAGGQEIQYF.

To note about this clonotype: A much larger clone differs from this one at a single base, so this may be a read error. J is TRBJ2-5 and V is TRBV5-1; tentative D call: TRBD2 (6 bases). Trimming took off 1 base at V and 9 bases at J, with 19 bases between the two ends. In germline, CDR1 is SGHRS, CDR2 YFSETQ. The CDR3 consists of 15 residues. CDR3 bases: TGCGCCAGCAGCTTGACCGGGAGCGGTGTAAAGGCCCAGTACTTC. It yields the protein CASSLTGSGVKAQYF.

This clonotype has just one count. V and J are TRBV9 and TRBJ2-3; D may be TRBD2 (5 bases). The CDR3 loop spans 16 amino acids. Trimming stripped 3 bases from V and 2 bases from J, with 16 bases between. CDR1 is SGDLS and CDR2 is YYNGEE in the germline V gene. The CDR3 coding sequence is TGTGCCAGCAGCGCCGGGAATGGCAGAAACACAGATACGCAGTATTTT. Its protein product is CASSAGNGRNTDTQYF.

This clonotype was seen repeatedly, ten times or more. V usage is TRBV7-9 and J usage is TRBJ2-4; the match to TRBD2 covers 8 bases. The V gene's germline CDR1 is SEHNR and CDR2 FQNEAQ (reference sequence). This CDR3 has 19 residues. V shed 5 bases and J 0 bases; nucleotides not matched to a gene: 15. The CDR3 bases are TGTGCCAGCAGCCCAGTCGGGACTAGTAGGACACTAGCCAAAAACATTCAGTACTTC. Translated: CASSPVGTSRTLAKNIQYF. Full variable domain (missing parts from reference TRBV7-9 and TRBJ2-4): DTGVSQNPRHKITKRGQNVTFRCDPISEHNRLYWYRQTLGQGPEFLTYFQNEAQLEKSRLLSDRFSAERPKGSFSTLEIQRTEQGDSAMYLCASSPVGTSRTLAKNIQYFGAGTRLSVL.

The chain carries TRBV29-1 and TRBJ2-2; the D gene is possibly TRBD2 (6 bases). CDR1 SQVTM and CDR2 ANQGSEA come from the germline V gene. The CDR3 runs 15 residues. Trimming took 3 bases from V and 10 from J, leaving 21 bases between them. CDR3 sequence reads: CSVEGRGRIPEELFF. In DNA, the CDR3 is TGCAGCGTTGAGGGGCGGGGACGGATTCCCGAGGAGCTGTTTTTT.

The sample holds many counts of this clonotype. The V gene is TRBV5-6, the J gene TRBJ2-7; 7 positions match TRBD2. Looked up from germline, CDR1 is SGHDT and CDR2 is YYEEEE. This CDR3 has 13 residues. The V segment lost 5 bases and the J segment 6 bases; nucleotides outside the gene matches: 8. CDR3 DNA sequence: TGTGCCAGCAGACCCGGCGGGAGCAGCGAGCAGTACTTC. Protein product: CASRPGGSSEQYF.

This clonotype occurred many times. This chain uses TRBV12-3 or TRBV12-4 with TRBJ2-7; D is unresolved. CDR3 size: 12 residues. V was cut by 3 bases and J by 8 bases, with 11 bases left in between. In nucleotides, the CDR3 is TGTGCCAGCAGTTTCGACTCTGGGAAGCAGTACTTC. Protein product: CASSFDSGKQYF.